This record covers a single TCR beta chain. No antigen is known for it. Nothing much larger sits one base from this clone, and base qualities are not available. This sample was taken from a study of blood T cell repertoires in COVID-19 (dated by TCRdb to the early 2020s). With respect to the entire study: The collaborator samples originated in the United States, Italy and Spain and spanned the acute and convalescent phases of COVID-19. The sample metadata nearly always contained a de-identified subject ID, COVID-19 status, age in years and sex. Samples came from the ongoing ImmuneRACE study (first 160 participants) plus 1,254 subjects from 6 global collaborators. A freely available public database, intended as a resource for researchers studying the immune response to SARS-CoV-2, is where the repertoires were released. Subjects who had been exposed to COVID-19, were actively infected with it, or had recovered from it provided the deeply sampled blood TCRbeta repertoires that made up the dataset. HLA class I and class II types, where available, came from metadata supplied by the sample provider rather than from assay-based typing. The material from the prospective study consisted of cDNA or gDNA derived from T cells, B-cell-depleted T cells, or PBMCs. Study-wide findings and limitations: The quantity of clinical and demographic metadata differed by source and by participant and was supplied without curation.

TCRbeta CDR3 regions were amplified from genomic DNA by means of the immunoSEQ Assay, a bias-controlled multiplex PCR. Under the source paper's analysis protocol: The number of nucleated cells in each sample was estimated by amplification of reference gene primers within the assay. To quantify the absolute abundance of each unique TCRbeta CDR3 rearrangement, sequence reads were collapsed and filtered. For each sample, productive Simpson clonality was calculated as the square root of Simpson's diversity index across productive rearrangements. TCRdb stores this immuneACCESS table with in-frame sequences only. Part of the clones is absent; in the studies checked, under half of the shortfall reflects unresolved V genes, and no reason is known for the rest. That table supplies the V and J calls and clone size; D and trimming were determined from the DNA. Here the sample has 300,000 or so clones; approximately 85% occur a single time. Under 2% of the sample goes to the ten largest clones.

Each collaborating institution followed its own protocols to collect whole blood in K2EDTA tubes. For TCRbeta analysis, collaborator samples were shipped as frozen whole blood, as isolated PBMCs, or as DNA extracted from either sample type. CDR1 and CDR2, looked up from the germline V gene, are MDHEN and SYDVKM. V is pared back by 2 bases and J by 7 bases, with 14 bases lying between the germline termini. The CDR3 runs 15 residues from the cysteine to the phenylalanine. The entry retains the CDR3 DNA only, 45 bases that are in frame from base 1. This sequence was found in a woman between 45 and 60 years old with acute or convalescent COVID-19. The sequence links TRBV28 to TRBJ1-4, and the D gene may be TRBD1, 5 bases matching. The sample consisted of peripheral blood. The base sequence is TGTGCCAGCAGTTTACCGGCCGGGACTCTTGAAAAACTGTTTTTT. Its product reads: CASSLPAGTLEKLFF.